The clone carrying this TCR beta chain is a singleton in its sample. This entry comes from a study of response to subunit inactivated influenza vaccine. TCRdb ran MiXCR on the RT-PCR reads and lists one entry per CDR3 protein. The sample records about 540,000 distinct CDR3 sequences, around a quarter being singletons. With 5 bases removed from V and 2 bases from J, the gap between germline ends came to 14 bases. Germline CDR1 WSHSY, CDR2 SAAADI. The CDR3 is made up of 15 amino acids. These data also featured in a second study, about T cells expressing NK-cell markers. That work contributes: cDNA encoding TCR beta was synthesized via 5'RACE template switching incorporating UMIs. Sorted T-cell subsets CD3+CD56+NKG2C+, CD3+CD56+NKG2C- and CD3+CD56-NKG2C+ were TCR beta-sequenced. Leadership of the CD3+CD56-NKG2C+ fraction also belonged to these clonotypes in a few donors.

V usage is TRBV10-2 and J usage is TRBJ2-3, with D possibly TRBD1 on 5 matching bases. The sequencing used CD4+ T cells sorted from PBMCs, collected 11 to 12 days after vaccination. The clonotype was recovered from a man aged 50 to 59 who received an inactivated influenza vaccine. CDR3: CASSILQGNTDTQYF. The CDR3 coding sequence is TGCGCCAGCAGTATACTGCAGGGCAACACAGATACGCAGTATTTT.